A single sample is the source of the 15 T cell receptor beta chains below, sequenced in a study of patients and donors after allogeneic stem cell transplantation. TCRdb redid the calling of the RT-PCR reads with MiXCR, one entry per CDR3 protein. The repertoire has about a million distinct CDR3 sequences, under 20% of them found once; the top ten carry around 6%. Sequenced material: blood, either unsorted or a sorted T cell fraction (not recorded which). The receptors here all came from a human donor who was either an allogeneic HSCT recipient or a stem cell or donor lymphocyte infusion donor (not recorded which). It is not recorded whose cells these are; they may come from a transplant donor.

There are a few counts of this clonotype. This chain links TRBV6-2 or TRBV6-3 with TRBJ2-7, with a weak D call TRBD2 (5 bases). The V and J ends lost 2 bases and 3 bases respectively, with 17 bases between them. The CDR3 sequence is 16 residues long. Germline values: CDR1 MNHEY, CDR2 SVGEGT. CDR3 loop: CASSYAEGHLFYEQYF. CDR3 in DNA: TGTGCCAGCAGTTACGCCGAGGGTCACCTGTTCTACGAGCAGTACTTC.

This clonotype was seen a handful of times. The chain joins TRBV4-1 to TRBJ2-7; D unresolved. Germline V CDR1 and CDR2: MGHRA, YSYEKL. CDR3 size: 15 residues. V lost 0 bases, J lost 2 bases, and 11 bases lay in between. CDR3 sequence reads: CASSQDRQEPYEQYF. Here the CDR3 DNA reads TGCGCCAGCAGCCAAGATCGGCAGGAACCCTACGAGCAGTACTTC.

In this sample, this clonotype turned up many times. This chain joins TRBV15 and TRBJ1-5; TRBD1 is a possible D gene (5 bases). There are 15 residues in the CDR3. V gave up 0 bases and J gave up 6 bases, with 12 bases separating them. Germline V lookup: CDR1 LNHNV, CDR2 YYDKDF (reference sequence). CDR3 nucleotide sequence: TGTGCCACCAGCAGAGAAGCGGGGGGAGGTCAGCCCCAGCATTTT. Its translation is CATSREAGGGQPQHF.

This clonotype turned up a few times. The chain is built from TRBV20-1 and TRBJ1-1; D perhaps matches TRBD1 (5 bases). Looked up from germline, CDR1 is DFQATT and CDR2 is SNEGSKA (reference sequence). The length of the CDR3 is 15 residues. The V end was cut by 5 bases, the J end by 4 bases, with 20 bases between. The CDR3 sequence: CSASEGTPGSTEAFF. In nucleotides, the CDR3 is TGCAGTGCTTCTGAGGGAACCCCAGGGAGCACTGAAGCTTTCTTT.

The chain combines TRBV29-1 with TRBJ2-5, with D perhaps TRBD2 (5 bases). Trimming cost V 4 bases and J 0 bases, with 15 bases left between them. The CDR3 consists of 15 residues. Germline values: CDR1 SQVTM, CDR2 ANQGSEA. The CDR3 protein is CSVGIPRGNQETQYF. CDR3 nucleotides: TGCAGCGTTGGAATCCCCCGGGGAAACCAAGAGACCCAGTACTTC.

This rearrangement joins TRBV19 to TRBJ2-7; TRBD2 matches at 7 bases. V gave up 3 bases and J gave up 0 bases; unmatched junction bases: 5. The germline V gene has CDR1 LNHDA and CDR2 SQIVND (reference sequence). This CDR3 comprises 15 residues. CDR3 nucleotides: TGTGCCAGTAGTATTCGAGCGGGGAGCTCCTACGAGCAGTACTTC. Translation gives CASSIRAGSSYEQYF.

The CDR3 nucleotides read TGCAGTGCTGGACGGAGTTATAGCAATCAGCCCCAGCATTTT. Encoded protein: CSAGRSYSNQPQHF. This rearrangement joins TRBV20-1 to TRBJ1-5, with D uncertain. The length of the CDR3 is 14 residues. Trimming removed 5 bases at V and 0 bases at J, with 11 bases between. Germline V gene lookup returns CDR1 DFQATT and CDR2 SNEGSKA (reference sequence).

The table lists this clonotype with a few counts. This chain joins TRBV9 and TRBJ2-1, with 10 bases identical to TRBD2. With 3 bases clipped from V and 6 bases from J, the junction kept 9 bases outside the gene matches. CDR3 size: 16 residues. Germline CDR1 and CDR2: SGDLS and YYNGEE. CDR3 DNA sequence: TGTGCCAGCAGCGACCCAGCGGGAGGGCCCGGCAATGAGCAGTTCTTC. It translates to CASSDPAGGPGNEQFF.

This clonotype showed up just a few times. The chain is built from TRBV24-1 and TRBJ1-1; the match to TRBD1 covers 8 bases. The V gene end was trimmed by 4 bases and the J gene end by 0 bases; junction bases not matched to a gene: 3. This CDR3 comprises 15 residues. The V gene's germline CDR1 is KGHDR and CDR2 SFDVKD. CDR3: CATSEGQGLNTEAFF. The CDR3 DNA reads as TGTGCCACCAGTGAAGGACAGGGACTGAACACTGAAGCTTTCTTT.

In this sample, this clonotype turned up many times. The chain joins TRBV12-3 or TRBV12-4 to TRBJ2-2; D unresolved. The CDR3 length is 15 residues. The V end was cut by 8 bases, the J end by 1 base, with 14 bases between. In DNA form, the CDR3 reads TGTGCCAGCTCGATTGCCCGGGTGAACACCGGGGAGCTGTTTTTT. Translating gives CASSIARVNTGELFF.

The rearrangement joins TRBV5-1 to TRBJ2-7; D remains unclear. Trimming took 2 bases from V and 5 from J, leaving 11 bases between them. This CDR3 spans 13 amino acids. From germline, CDR1 is SGHRS and CDR2 YFSETQ. CDR3 amino acids: CASSLIGVDEQYF. The CDR3 bases are TGCGCCAGCAGCTTAATTGGGGTCGACGAGCAGTACTTC. Combining the CDR3 with reference TRBV5-1 and TRBJ2-7 gives the whole variable domain KAGVTQTPRYLIKTRGQQVTLSCSPISGHRSVSWYQQTPGQGLQFLFEYFSETQRNKGNFPGRFSGRQFSNSRSEMNVSTLELGDSALYLCASSLIGVDEQYFGPGTRLTVT.

This clonotype was seen more than once but under ten times. J is TRBJ2-1 and V is TRBV12-3 or TRBV12-4, with no clear D. This CDR3 is 17 amino acids long. Trimming left V 4 bases short and J 0 bases short, with 16 bases between. In nucleotides, the CDR3 is TGTGCCAGCAGTTCTTACTCCCATCTAAACTCCTACAATGAGCAGTTCTTC. It translates to CASSSYSHLNSYNEQFF.

This clonotype was seen a handful of times. The chain has TRBV20-1 and TRBJ2-7; 9 bases fit TRBD1. V lost 6 bases, J lost 4 bases, and 10 bases stayed unmatched. The CDR3 consists of 14 residues. Germline CDR1 reads DFQATT; CDR2 reads SNEGSKA (reference sequence). CDR3 loop: CSAINTGQGYEQYF. CDR3 in DNA: TGCAGTGCGATAAACACGGGACAGGGATACGAGCAGTACTTC.

This clonotype turned up a few times. In nucleotides, the CDR3 is TGCGCCAGCAGCGCGACGAGTCCTGGTCGAGTTTTCTCCTACAATGAGCAGTTCTTC. Encoded protein: CASSATSPGRVFSYNEQFF. The chain carries TRBV5-1 and TRBJ2-1; D unclear. Per the germline V gene, CDR1 is SGHRS and CDR2 is YFSETQ. CDR3 length equals 19 residues. V lost 4 bases, J lost 0 bases, and 23 bases lay in between.

This chain uses TRBV20-1 with TRBJ2-5, with D perhaps TRBD2 (6 bases). This CDR3 has 14 amino acids. The ends were cut back, 0 bases at V and 7 bases at J, with 15 bases in the middle. The germline V gene encodes CDR1 DFQATT and CDR2 SNEGSKA (reference sequence). The CDR3: CSARDLGPGGTQYF. The CDR3 DNA follows: TGCAGTGCTAGAGATCTTGGACCCGGGGGGACCCAGTACTTC.